The entry below describes one T cell receptor beta chain. Its specific antigen is unknown. No per-base quality is available; no much larger clone lies one base away. The TCR beta CDR3 regions were amplified from the RNA transcripts. The first round of RT-PCR for the TCR CDR3 was performed with the HTBI primer set and the Qiagen OneStep RT-PCR kit. The libraries were constructed in a second round of multiplex PCR and then size-selected and purified. The libraries were sequenced on an Illumina HiSeq2000 using paired-end 100 bp reads. In the source study's methods: SOAPnuke was used to process the raw data, throwing out any read that contained adapters or uncalled bases, had a mean Phred below 15, or lacked an exact constant-primer or identifier match. High-quality paired reads were merged using COPE v1.2.5, and each unique nucleotide sequence was defined as a clonotype. Clonotypes were aligned to IMGT TRBV, TRBD and TRBJ reference segments using MiTCR v1.1. Analysis was restricted to V-J combinations with a frequency above 0.0001, which covered 99.2% of repertoires. The TCS score was defined as the ratio of F50 (clonal expansion) to E x V (chaos), calculated using BLOSUM62-based TCRdist between CDR3 peptides within each V-J. Welch's t-statistics and random forest reduced roughly 530 V-J features to 13, which were used in a naive Bayes classifier (R e1071). The Morisita-Horn index was used to measure how similar the thyroid and blood repertoires were. Starting from the raw public reads, TCRdb applied fastp trimming at Q25, assembled clones with MiXCR and retained in-frame beta chains. Each entry merges the rows of one CDR3 protein and shows their most common DNA and genes. The V and J calls, along with clone size, are taken from TCRdb and not from the paper's own processing. The sample table records around 660,000 distinct CDR3 sequences; 45% of these occur just once. Together, the top ten hold approximately 7.2% of the sample.

Via the germline V gene (reference sequence), CDR1 is MNHNY and CDR2 SVGAGI. CDR3 length: 13 amino acids, cysteine to phenylalanine. The kept DNA is CDR3 alone, 39 bases in frame from the first base. V loses 2 bases of germline sequence and J loses 7 bases, and the interval between the two ends is 12 bases. This specimen comes from a study of T cells in Graves' hyperthyroidism and ophthalmopathy (dated by TCRdb to 2018 to 2020). Concerning the study at large: To identify TCR V-J signatures that set the groups apart, the researchers used a discovery cohort of 100 patients, made up of 40 to 45 with Graves' ophthalmopathy and 55 to 65 with stable Graves' hyperthyroidism. An independent validation cohort of fewer than 20 hyperthyroidism patients and roughly 16 patients who later progressed to ophthalmopathy tested prospective prediction of ophthalmopathy. The 100 or so discovery patients were divided at random into training and test sets in a 7:3 ratio. In about 6 Graves' hyperthyroidism patients, the study also compared T-cell repertoires from thyroid tissue with T-cell repertoires from blood. After sampling, hyperthyroidism patients received methimazole starting at 30 mg daily, and ophthalmopathy patients received high-dose intravenous methylprednisolone. TCR Vbeta CDR3 sequencing of 120 to 150 peripheral blood samples (43 ophthalmopathy, some 75 hyperthyroidism and 17 progressor patients) is reported in the paper. Findings and caveats that apply to the study as a whole: A model built on a 13 V-J signature distinguished ophthalmopathy from stable hyperthyroidism, reaching roughly 88% sensitivity and around 82% specificity in cross-validation and 80%/75% in testing. During validation, the model predicted progression to ophthalmopathy a median of approximately six months ahead of onset, with roughly 65% sensitivity and roughly 75% specificity. Most expanded thyroid clonotypes (frequency above 0.001) were also found in blood, which suggests that blood repertoires may mirror thyroid immune responses. No statistical method was used to fix the sample size in advance, and group allocation was not hidden from the investigators.

Patients with uncontrolled infections, other autoimmune diseases, pregnancy or lactation were excluded. Clinical symptoms, serum thyroxine and TRAb, thyroid ultrasound, and orbital computed tomography formed the basis for the diagnoses. Trizol reagent was used to extract total RNA, and RNA quality was then checked on an Agilent 2100 Bioanalyzer. Sequenced material: peripheral blood or thyroid tissue (not recorded which). This receptor was taken from an adult man with Graves' disease, either hyperthyroidism or ophthalmopathy (not recorded which). The chain was built from TRBV6-6 and TRBJ2-7; the D gene cannot be resolved beyond TRBD1 or TRBD2, each matching 5 bases. The CDR3 here reads CASSYGTPEEQYF. At the DNA level, the sequence is TGTGCCAGCAGTTACGGGACCCCCGAGGAGCAGTACTTC.